The rows below give T cell receptor beta chains drawn from one sample of a study of T cell responses to AZD1222 COVID-19 vaccine. Data came from immunoSEQ multiplex PCR; TCRdb stores just in-frame clones and leaves some out. The data hold about 150,000 clones, with 88% observed a single time. The specimen was peripheral blood, collected on day 0 of MenACWY control vaccination. The source of these receptors is an adult in good health. The CDR3 runs from the conserved cysteine through the conserved F or W. A D gene is named only where the DNA matches it firmly. Clone size is shown for a subset of rows, as once, few, many or a class of expanded clone.

V: TRBV7-9
size: NA
J: TRBJ1-2
D: NA
DNA: TGTGCCAGCAGCCGACGACAGGCCCGCGAAAAAATTAGCCATGGCTACACCTTC
CDR3: CASSRRQAREKISHGYTF

V: TRBV7-8
size: NA
J: TRBJ2-3
D: NA
DNA: TGTGCCAGCAGCCTCTATAGGCAGAGCACAGATACGCAGTATTTT
CDR3: CASSLYRQSTDTQYF

V: TRBV10-3
size: NA
J: TRBJ1-3
D: TRBD1
DNA: TGTGCCATCAGTGAGTCGATCGGGGGCTCAACAGGGGCCCGCTCTGGAAACACCATATATTTT
CDR3: CAISESIGGSTGARSGNTIYF

V: TRBV28
size: NA
J: TRBJ1-3
D: NA
DNA: TGTGCCAGCAGTTTATCACAGGTTTTCTCTGGAAACACCATATATTTT
CDR3: CASSLSQVFSGNTIYF

V: TRBV4-2
size: NA
J: TRBJ1-2
D: NA
DNA: TGTGCCAGCAGCGGGGGGCGCCACTATGGCTACACCTTC
CDR3: CASSGGRHYGYTF

V: TRBV6-2/TRBV6-3
size: NA
J: TRBJ1-2
D: NA
DNA: TGTGCCAGCAGTCCGGGGCCCCGTGGCTACACCTTC
CDR3: CASSPGPRGYTF

V: TRBV27
size: NA
J: TRBJ1-5
D: NA
DNA: TGTGCCAGCAGTTCCGGGACGGATATCAATCAGCCCCAGCATTTT
CDR3: CASSSGTDINQPQHF

V: TRBV19
size: few
J: TRBJ1-2
D: NA
DNA: TGTGCCAGTAGTATCCGAGACTCCAATGCGGGCTATGGCTACACCTTC
CDR3: CASSIRDSNAGYGYTF

V: TRBV20-1
size: NA
J: TRBJ2-7
D: NA
DNA: TGCAGTGCTAGTCCCAGCGAAATATGGGAGCAGTACTTC
CDR3: CSASPSEIWEQYF

V: TRBV9
size: NA
J: TRBJ1-4
D: TRBD1
DNA: TGTGCCAGCAGCGTAAGGGGGCTAGGGGAAAAACTGTTTTTT
CDR3: CASSVRGLGEKLFF

V: TRBV29-1
size: once
J: TRBJ2-3
D: NA
DNA: TGCAGCGTTGAAAGGGTGTTGCTAGATACGCAGTATTTT
CDR3: CSVERVLLDTQYF

V: TRBV30
size: NA
J: TRBJ1-3
D: NA
DNA: TGTGCCTGGAGTGGGGCAGGGTGGGCTGGAAACACCATATATTTT
CDR3: CAWSGAGWAGNTIYF

V: TRBV5-1
size: NA
J: TRBJ1-1
D: NA
DNA: TGCGCCAGCAGCTTGAGGATGGGCACTGAAGCTTTCTTT
CDR3: CASSLRMGTEAFF

V: TRBV19
size: NA
J: TRBJ1-5
D: NA
DNA: TGTGCCACCGGATTATCGTACAATCAGCCCCAGCATTTT
CDR3: CATGLSYNQPQHF

V: TRBV5-1
size: NA
J: TRBJ1-2
D: NA
DNA: TGCGCCAGCAGCTTGGAGGCAGGGAAGTACGGCTACACCTTC
CDR3: CASSLEAGKYGYTF

V: TRBV28
size: NA
J: TRBJ1-2
D: NA
DNA: TGTGCCAGCAGGTTCACGAGAGGCTACACCTTC
CDR3: CASRFTRGYTF

V: TRBV18
size: NA
J: TRBJ2-5
D: NA
DNA: TGTGCCAGCTCCTCGGACATTAAAGAGACCCAGTACTTC
CDR3: CASSSDIKETQYF

V: TRBV3-1/TRBV3-2
size: NA
J: TRBJ1-1
D: NA
DNA: TGTGCCAGCAGCCTCGATGGGGGTACTGAAGCTTTCTTT
CDR3: CASSLDGGTEAFF

V: TRBV28
size: few
J: TRBJ1-6
D: NA
DNA: TGTGCCAGCAGTTTAAATGTAAATTCACCCCTCCACTTT
CDR3: CASSLNVNSPLHF

V: TRBV4-2
size: NA
J: TRBJ2-7
D: TRBD2
DNA: TGTGCCAGCAGCCAAAGACTAGCCGCCTACGAGCAGTACTTC
CDR3: CASSQRLAAYEQYF

V: TRBV20-1
size: once
J: TRBJ1-5
D: NA
DNA: TGCAGTGCTAGTAGGCGAAATCAGCCCCAGCATTTT
CDR3: CSASRRNQPQHF

V: TRBV11-2
size: once
J: TRBJ1-1
D: NA
DNA: TGTGCCAGCAGCTGGATAGGGGGACTTGAAGCTTTCTTT
CDR3: CASSWIGGLEAFF

V: TRBV14
size: NA
J: TRBJ2-7
D: NA
DNA: TGTGCCAGCAGCCAAGATATACGGACCAAGTACTTC
CDR3: CASSQDIRTKYF

V: TRBV20-1
size: NA
J: TRBJ2-7
D: NA
DNA: TGCAGTGCTGGAGTCACTTACGAGCAGTACTTC
CDR3: CSAGVTYEQYF

V: TRBV28
size: NA
J: TRBJ2-3
D: TRBD1
DNA: TGTGCCAGCATTGGACAGGGAAGCACAGATACGCAGTATTTT
CDR3: CASIGQGSTDTQYF

V: TRBV20-1
size: once
J: TRBJ1-4
D: NA
DNA: TGCAGTGCTAGTCAAAGGACAGTGGGAGGAAAACTGTTTTTT
CDR3: CSASQRTVGGKLFF

V: TRBV6-5
size: NA
J: TRBJ1-2
D: TRBD1
DNA: TGTGCCAGCAGTAGCTTAGGGGGCTTTCGTGGCTACACCTTC
CDR3: CASSSLGGFRGYTF

V: TRBV7-9
size: NA
J: TRBJ2-1
D: NA
DNA: TGTGCCAGCAGCCCAAGGGTCGGGACGGGGAACAATGAGCAGTTCTTC
CDR3: CASSPRVGTGNNEQFF

V: TRBV5-4
size: NA
J: TRBJ2-1
D: TRBD2
DNA: TGTGCCAGCAGCTTTTCGGGAGGGGCGTACAATGAGCAGTTCTTC
CDR3: CASSFSGGAYNEQFF

V: TRBV19
size: NA
J: TRBJ1-1
D: TRBD1
DNA: TGTGCCAGTAGTCCTAAACCAGGGGGCGCGACGGTCACTGAAGCTTTCTTT
CDR3: CASSPKPGGATVTEAFF

V: TRBV10-3
size: NA
J: TRBJ1-5
D: NA
DNA: TGTGCCATCAGTGAGTCGAGGGGTAGCAATCAGCCCCAGCATTTT
CDR3: CAISESRGSNQPQHF

V: TRBV11-2
size: NA
J: TRBJ1-3
D: NA
DNA: TGTGCCAGCAGCCCAACGTGGGGAATGGGAAACACCATATATTTT
CDR3: CASSPTWGMGNTIYF

V: TRBV5-6
size: NA
J: TRBJ2-5
D: NA
DNA: TGTGCCAGCAGCCCCGTAGAACCACAAGAGACCCAGTACTTC
CDR3: CASSPVEPQETQYF

V: TRBV7-6
size: few
J: TRBJ1-3
D: TRBD1
DNA: TGTGCCAGCAGCCCGACAGGGGGCTCCACTGGAAACACCATATATTTT
CDR3: CASSPTGGSTGNTIYF

V: TRBV28
size: few
J: TRBJ2-7
D: TRBD2
DNA: TGTGCCAGCAGCTCGCTGCATATAGCGGGAGAGATCGCCTACGAGCAGTACTTC
CDR3: CASSSLHIAGEIAYEQYF

V: TRBV7-8
size: NA
J: TRBJ1-1
D: NA
DNA: TGTGCCAGCAGCTCATACAGGAACACTGAAGCTTTCTTT
CDR3: CASSSYRNTEAFF

V: TRBV28
size: few
J: TRBJ1-4
D: NA
DNA: TGTGCCAGCAGTAGGGGGGGGGCAAGTAATGAAAAACTGTTTTTT
CDR3: CASSRGGASNEKLFF

V: TRBV27
size: NA
J: TRBJ1-1
D: NA
DNA: TGTGCCAGCAGTTTTTATTTTGGGGCGCCTGAAGCTTTCTTT
CDR3: CASSFYFGAPEAFF

V: TRBV9
size: once
J: TRBJ2-1
D: TRBD2
DNA: TGTGCCAGCAGCATCGCTAGCGGTAGCTCCTACAATGAGCAGTTCTTC
CDR3: CASSIASGSSYNEQFF

V: TRBV5-1
size: NA
J: TRBJ1-1
D: TRBD1
DNA: TGCGCCAGCAGCTCGACGACTACAGGGGGCAAAGCTTTCTTT
CDR3: CASSSTTTGGKAFF

V: TRBV5-1
size: NA
J: TRBJ1-1
D: NA
DNA: TGCGCCAGCTCCCAAGGCCCTCGGGGGACTGAAGCTTTCTTT
CDR3: CASSQGPRGTEAFF

V: TRBV7-2
size: NA
J: TRBJ2-1
D: TRBD1
DNA: TGTGCCAGCAGATCGCCGGGACAGGGGAAACATGAGCAGTTCTTC
CDR3: CASRSPGQGKHEQFF

V: TRBV7-7
size: NA
J: TRBJ1-5
D: NA
DNA: TGTGCTAGCAGCTTTAGCCGTTTACATGGTGGCAATCAGCCCCAGCATTTT
CDR3: CASSFSRLHGGNQPQHF

V: TRBV18
size: NA
J: TRBJ2-2
D: NA
DNA: TGTGCCACCTCAAGAAAGGGGGACTCCTACACCGGGGAGCTGTTTTTT
CDR3: CATSRKGDSYTGELFF

V: TRBV9
size: once
J: TRBJ2-1
D: NA
DNA: TGTGCCAGCAGCGTAGTAAACGGGGCGGCGAATGAGCAGTTCTTC
CDR3: CASSVVNGAANEQFF

V: TRBV7-9
size: NA
J: TRBJ2-3
D: TRBD1
DNA: TGTGCCAGCAGCCCAGGACAGGGACATACGCAGTATTTT
CDR3: CASSPGQGHTQYF

V: TRBV29-1
size: NA
J: TRBJ2-4
D: NA
DNA: TGCAGCGTTCGAGCCAAAAACATTCAGTACTTC
CDR3: CSVRAKNIQYF

V: TRBV24-1
size: NA
J: TRBJ2-3
D: NA
DNA: TGTGCCACCAGTGAAATGGGTGTGGATACGCAGTATTTT
CDR3: CATSEMGVDTQYF

V: TRBV30
size: NA
J: TRBJ1-1
D: NA
DNA: TGTGCCTCCTCCCAAGGGTGGACTGAAGCTTTCTTT
CDR3: CASSQGWTEAFF

V: TRBV5-1
size: NA
J: TRBJ1-2
D: NA
DNA: TGCGCCAGCAGCTTGGGACGGAACTATGGCTACACCTTC
CDR3: CASSLGRNYGYTF

V: TRBV12-5
size: NA
J: TRBJ1-1
D: NA
DNA: TGTGCTAGTGGTTTGTACCGGGAGAGGGACACTGAAGCTTTCTTT
CDR3: CASGLYRERDTEAFF

V: TRBV13
size: NA
J: TRBJ1-1
D: NA
DNA: TGTGCCAGCAGCTTAGGGGCAGAAGCTTTCTTT
CDR3: CASSLGAEAFF

V: TRBV30
size: NA
J: TRBJ2-1
D: TRBD1
DNA: TGTGCCTGGAGTGCCGGGACAGGGAGAGTCGATGAGCAGTTCTTC
CDR3: CAWSAGTGRVDEQFF

V: TRBV2
size: NA
J: TRBJ1-2
D: TRBD1
DNA: TGTGCCAGCAGTGAATGGACAGGGGCTAGTGGCTACACCTTC
CDR3: CASSEWTGASGYTF

V: TRBV3-1/TRBV3-2
size: once
J: TRBJ1-2
D: NA
DNA: TGTGCCAGCAGCCGTGAGTATGGCTACACCTTC
CDR3: CASSREYGYTF

V: TRBV7-9
size: NA
J: TRBJ1-1
D: NA
DNA: TGTGCCAGCAGCTCCCAGAACACTGAAGCTTTCTTT
CDR3: CASSSQNTEAFF

V: TRBV14
size: once
J: TRBJ2-1
D: TRBD2
DNA: TGTGCCAGCAGTCGGACTAGCGGGGGAATCTACAATGAGCAGTTCTTC
CDR3: CASSRTSGGIYNEQFF

V: TRBV19
size: once
J: TRBJ2-7
D: NA
DNA: TGTGCCAGTAGTATATCAGACGATGCCTACGAGCAGTACTTC
CDR3: CASSISDDAYEQYF

V: TRBV27
size: few
J: TRBJ2-3
D: NA
DNA: TGTGCCAGCAGTTTCGTAGCCGGCACAGATACGCAGTATTTT
CDR3: CASSFVAGTDTQYF